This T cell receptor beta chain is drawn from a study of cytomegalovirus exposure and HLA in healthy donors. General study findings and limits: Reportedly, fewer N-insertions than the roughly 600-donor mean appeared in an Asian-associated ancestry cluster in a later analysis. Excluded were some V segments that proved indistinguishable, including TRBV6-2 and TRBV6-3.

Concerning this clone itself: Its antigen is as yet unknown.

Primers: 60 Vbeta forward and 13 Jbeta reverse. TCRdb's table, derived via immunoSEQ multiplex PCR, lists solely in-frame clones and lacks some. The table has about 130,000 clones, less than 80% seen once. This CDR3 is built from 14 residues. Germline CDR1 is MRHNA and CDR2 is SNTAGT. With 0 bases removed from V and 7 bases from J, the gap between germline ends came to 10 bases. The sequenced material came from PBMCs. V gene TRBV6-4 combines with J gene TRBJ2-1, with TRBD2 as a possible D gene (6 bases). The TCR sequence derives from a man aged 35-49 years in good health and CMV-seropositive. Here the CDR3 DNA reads TGTGCCAGCAGTGACTCGCGGGGATTGAATGAGCAGTTCTTC. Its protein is CASSDSRGLNEQFF.